This record looks at one T cell receptor (beta chain) sequence and its context. Antigen unknown. The record originates from a study of cytomegalovirus exposure and HLA in healthy donors. Primers included in the PCR were 60 Vbeta and 13 Jbeta primers. The method was immunoSEQ multiplex PCR; TCRdb's version includes in-frame clones alone and lacks a portion of them. The table lists about 180,000 clones, 65% to 85% of them singletons. Germline-derived CDR1 and CDR2 are ENHRY and SYGVKD. V was pared by 4 bases and J by 2 bases, with 14 bases between. This CDR3 spans 15 amino acids. The study's findings and limits: Sequencing probably produced one cluster of sequence variants that were highly shared. In vitro work confirmed that three CMV-associated chains recognize CMV antigens.

The sample consisted of PBMCs. The clonotype was recovered from a man aged 55 to 70 in good health and CMV-seronegative. The chain is built from TRBV10-3 and TRBJ1-2, with D possibly TRBD1 on 6 matching bases. As DNA, the CDR3 is TGTGCCATCAGTGCATCTAGGGGGAAGAACTATGGCTACACCTTC. It translates to CAISASRGKNYGYTF.